Each of the 4 T cell receptor beta chains below was sequenced from the same sample in a study of T-cell reconstitution after alpha-beta-depleted transplantation in children. A library of TCRbeta sequences, prepared with unique molecular identifiers, was generated. Via MiXCR, TCRdb re-called the PCR reads, giving one row per CDR3 protein. The table records 200,000 to 250,000 distinct CDR3 sequences, under 9.5% of them present only once. This sample comprised PBMCs from the stem cell graft donor, obtained from the stem cell graft. All receptors derive from a human donor who donated a stem cell graft to a child with acute lymphoblastic leukemia.

This clonotype came up many times. The V call is TRBV3-1, the J call TRBJ2-1, with TRBD2 identical over 8 bases. Trimming took 4 bases from V and 4 from J; bases not matched to a gene: 6. CDR3 length: 15 amino acids. CDR1 and CDR2 from the germline V gene are LGHDT and YNNKEL (reference sequence). CDR3 DNA: TGTGCCAGCAGCCTTAGTCCGGGGGGGTACAATGAGCAGTTCTTC. The encoded protein is CASSLSPGGYNEQFF.

This chain links TRBV10-3 with TRBJ1-2; no clear D gene. The CDR3 consists of 13 residues. Germline values: CDR1 ENHRY, CDR2 SYGVKD. V was shortened by 9 bases and J by 4 bases, with 15 bases between the two germline ends. DNA for the CDR3: TGTGCCATGGGCCCCGGGCAGTTCTATGGCTACACCTTC. It is translated as CAMGPGQFYGYTF.

This clonotype was detected a few times. V and J are TRBV7-2 and TRBJ1-3; no firm D call. Per germline, CDR1 SGHTA and CDR2 FQGNSA. V was pared by 1 base and J by 4 bases, with 11 bases between. This CDR3 has 15 amino acids. CDR3 bases: TGTGCCAGCAGCTTAGGGCCCGGGATGGGAAACACCATATATTTT. Its protein product is CASSLGPGMGNTIYF.

This clonotype appeared a few times. The chain combines TRBV4-2 with TRBJ2-3; TRBD2 agrees at 12 bases. The CDR3 contains 17 residues. The germline V gene has CDR1 LGHNA and CDR2 YNFKEQ. J was trimmed by 5 bases and V by 0 bases; bases with no gene match: 6. CDR3 nucleotide sequence: TGTGCCAGCAGCCAAGAAGCTAGCGGGGGGGGTAGAGATACGCAGTATTTT. It specifies CASSQEASGGGRDTQYF.